These 10 T cell receptor beta chains came from one sample sequenced in a study of blood T cell repertoires in COVID-19. Clones were sequenced by immunoSEQ multiplex PCR, and TCRdb holds only the in-frame ones, with some missing. Among about 310,000 clones listed, roughly 88% were seen once. The specimen sequenced was PBMCs or T cells enriched from blood (not recorded which). These TCRs come from a man aged 25-45 years who had recovered from COVID-19.

The CDR3 DNA reads TGTGCCAGCAAGTCTAGCGGAAGCACAGATACGCAGTATTTT. Protein product: CASKSSGSTDTQYF. The chain couples TRBV11-2 to TRBJ2-3; 7 nucleotides agree with TRBD2. The junction had 4 bases not matched to a gene; V was cut back by 7 bases and J by 0 bases. The CDR3 runs 14 residues. Germline CDR1 is SGHAT and CDR2 is FQNNGV.

The J gene is TRBJ2-7, the V gene TRBV5-5; 12 bases are shared with TRBD1. The length of the CDR3 is 18 residues. Germline CDR1 is SGHKS and CDR2 is YYEKEE (reference sequence). The junction had 18 bases not matched to a gene; V was cut back by 4 bases and J by 7 bases. The CDR3 DNA is TGTGCCAGCAGCCCGTTCGGGACAGGGGGCTATATTGCCGGGGAGCAGTACTTC. Translating it yields CASSPFGTGGYIAGEQYF.

This clone appeared once. The chain links TRBV5-1 to TRBJ1-2, with D perhaps matching TRBD1 (5 bases). The CDR3 spans 13 residues. Trimming left V 4 bases short and J 8 bases short, with 15 bases between. The V gene's germline CDR1 is SGHRS and CDR2 YFSETQ. As DNA, the CDR3 is TGCGCCAGCAGCGCGGGGCTGAAAACGGGCTACACCTTC. It codes for CASSAGLKTGYTF.

This clone is a singleton in its sample. The chain couples TRBV5-8 to TRBJ2-7; perhaps TRBD1 as D (5 bases). Germline lookup yields CDR1 SGHTS and CDR2 YDEGEE. The V end was cut by 3 bases, the J end by 9 bases, with 10 bases between. The CDR3 sequence is 11 residues long. CDR3 protein: CASSSGNVQYF. CDR3 DNA sequence: TGTGCCAGCAGCTCAGGGAATGTGCAGTACTTC. The full variable domain, completed using reference TRBV5-8 and TRBJ2-7, is EAGVTQSPTHLIKTRGQQATLRCSPISGHTSVYWYQQALGLGLQFLLWYDEGEERNRGNFPPRFSGRQFPNYSSELNVNALELEDSALYLCASSSGNVQYFGPGTRLTVT.

This clone was seen a few times. V usage is TRBV6-1 and J usage is TRBJ1-1; D gene uncertain. The CDR3 is 15 amino acids. V was pared by 1 base and J by 0 bases, with 9 bases between. Per germline, CDR1 MNHNS and CDR2 SASEGT. The CDR3 here is CASSEVVEVNTEAFF. In nucleotides, the CDR3 is TGTGCCAGCAGTGAAGTGGTAGAGGTGAACACTGAAGCTTTCTTT.

The chain couples TRBV10-3 to TRBJ1-2; a weak D match, TRBD1 (6 bases). V lost 3 bases and J 10 bases, leaving 9 bases between the germline ends. Germline V gene sequence: CDR1 ENHRY, CDR2 SYGVKD. The CDR3 loop spans 11 amino acids. The chain's CDR3 is CAISENRVYTF. The CDR3 DNA reads as TGTGCCATCAGTGAAAACAGGGTCTACACCTTC.

V and J are TRBV5-6 and TRBJ2-2, with a possible D match to TRBD1 (6 bases). CDR1 and CDR2 (germline): SGHDT, YYEEEE. The CDR3 covers 15 residues. Trimming removed 4 bases from V and 5 bases from J, with 15 bases in between. The CDR3 nucleotides are TGTGCCAGCAGCCACAGATACAGGGTTACCGGGGAGCTGTTTTTT. This encodes CASSHRYRVTGELFF.

The chain recombines TRBV30 with TRBJ1-2, with 11 bases lining up with TRBD1. Germline trimming cut 3 bases from V and 4 bases from J; bases unmatched to any gene: 13. The CDR3 consists of 17 residues. Germline values: CDR1 GTSNPN, CDR2 SVGIG (reference sequence). This chain's CDR3 is CAWSFKRTGGAGYGYTF. Written as DNA, the CDR3 is TGTGCCTGGAGCTTCAAGAGGACAGGGGGCGCGGGCTATGGCTACACCTTC.

The chain links TRBV5-1 to TRBJ2-2; D perhaps matches TRBD2 (5 bases). The ends were cut back, 4 bases at V and 0 bases at J, with 13 bases in the middle. The CDR3 is 16 residues long. The germline V gene has CDR1 SGHRS and CDR2 YFSETQ. The CDR3 sequence is CASSRRTATNTGELFF. CDR3 DNA sequence: TGCGCCAGCAGCCGGAGGACGGCGACGAACACCGGGGAGCTGTTTTTT.

In this sample, this clone turned up once. J is TRBJ2-5 and V is TRBV5-1; a possible D gene is TRBD1 (6 bases). Trimming shortened V by 3 bases and J by 2 bases, and 11 bases separated the two germline ends. Germline V gene data show CDR1 as SGHRS and CDR2 as YFSETQ. There are 14 residues in the CDR3. The CDR3 protein is CASSYGQPQETQYF. The CDR3 bases are TGCGCCAGCAGCTATGGACAGCCACAAGAGACCCAGTACTTC.